Sequencing of this T cell receptor (beta chain) was carried out in a study of cytomegalovirus exposure and HLA in healthy donors. Study-level points and caveats: The authors listed some 160 TCR beta chains as cytomegalovirus-associated. Sequencing depth roughly uniform across donors was assumed in presence/absence analyses. Later analysis associated a missense DCLRE1C variant with TCR beta V- and J-gene trimming.

It was with 60 Vbeta and 13 Jbeta primers that the PCR ran. TCRdb's copy holds only in-frame clones and misses some; the assay was immunoSEQ multiplex PCR. The sample has about 160,000 clones, roughly 80% seen once; the top ten hold approximately 2.2%. Remarks on this clone: Its antigen is still unknown.

Sample: PBMCs. The sequence derives from a male donor in good health and CMV-seronegative.

Written as DNA, the CDR3 is TGTGCCAGCAGTGAATATTCAGGGGGCCTCCAAGAGACCCAGTACTTC. This sequence encodes CASSEYSGGLQETQYF. The chain carries TRBV25-1 and TRBJ2-5; 8 bases are shared with TRBD1. Germline values: CDR1 MGHDK, CDR2 SYGVNS. V dropped 0 bases and J dropped 1; count of bases not matched to a gene: 4. The CDR3 is 16 residues long.